This is a list of T cell receptor beta chains from one sample in a study of blood T cell repertoires in COVID-19. Profiling relied on immunoSEQ multiplex PCR, and the TCRdb table lists in-frame clones only, not all of them. The table includes 270,000 or so clones, around 90% detected once. The sequenced sample consisted of PBMCs or T cells enriched from blood (not recorded which). These receptor sequences come from a middle-aged woman with acute COVID-19. The CDR3 runs from the conserved cysteine through the conserved F or W. Fields, in order: CDR3 protein, CDR3 length, J gene, V gene, D gene. D genes are given only for firm matches.

CDR3 protein: CASSPGGETQYF
CDR3 length: 12
J gene: TRBJ2-5
V gene: TRBV18
D gene: .

CDR3 protein: CASSSGQSFNSPLHF
CDR3 length: 15
J gene: TRBJ1-6
V gene: TRBV28
D gene: TRBD1

CDR3 protein: CASSEGQGRTNYGYTF
CDR3 length: 16
J gene: TRBJ1-2
V gene: TRBV5-5
D gene: TRBD1

CDR3 protein: CASSLRTGGSYEQYF
CDR3 length: 15
J gene: TRBJ2-7
V gene: TRBV5-1
D gene: TRBD1

CDR3 protein: CASTATGVTEAFF
CDR3 length: 13
J gene: TRBJ1-1
V gene: TRBV12-3/TRBV12-4
D gene: TRBD1

CDR3 protein: CASSDTSGGGEQYF
CDR3 length: 14
J gene: TRBJ2-7
V gene: TRBV5-1
D gene: TRBD2

CDR3 protein: CATSDDKRGGSDTQYF
CDR3 length: 16
J gene: TRBJ2-3
V gene: TRBV24-1
D gene: TRBD2

CDR3 protein: CASSFYSGDAEKLFF
CDR3 length: 15
J gene: TRBJ1-4
V gene: TRBV7-2
D gene: .

CDR3 protein: CASSLQGDFEAFF
CDR3 length: 13
J gene: TRBJ1-1
V gene: TRBV5-5
D gene: TRBD1

CDR3 protein: CASSQVTDSNEQFF
CDR3 length: 14
J gene: TRBJ2-1
V gene: TRBV4-2
D gene: .

CDR3 protein: CASSKGVGRTGPPVPGYEQYF
CDR3 length: 21
J gene: TRBJ2-7
V gene: TRBV21-1
D gene: .

CDR3 protein: CASSPGLGGYEQYF
CDR3 length: 14
J gene: TRBJ2-7
V gene: TRBV18
D gene: TRBD2

CDR3 protein: CASSLQGGAQYF
CDR3 length: 12
J gene: TRBJ2-3
V gene: TRBV28
D gene: .

CDR3 protein: CAWSHPGQPQHF
CDR3 length: 12
J gene: TRBJ1-5
V gene: TRBV30
D gene: .

CDR3 protein: CASSFVRGSDEQYF
CDR3 length: 14
J gene: TRBJ2-7
V gene: TRBV5-1
D gene: .

CDR3 protein: CASSPSGLANGELFF
CDR3 length: 15
J gene: TRBJ2-2
V gene: TRBV14
D gene: TRBD2

CDR3 protein: CAWRADRGRYGYTF
CDR3 length: 14
J gene: TRBJ1-2
V gene: TRBV30
D gene: TRBD1

CDR3 protein: CASSLGLAGGHEQFF
CDR3 length: 15
J gene: TRBJ2-1
V gene: TRBV7-2
D gene: TRBD2

CDR3 protein: CASSSPTTGTGGIDTQYF
CDR3 length: 18
J gene: TRBJ2-3
V gene: TRBV27
D gene: TRBD1

CDR3 protein: CASSSQGANTGELFF
CDR3 length: 15
J gene: TRBJ2-2
V gene: TRBV5-1
D gene: TRBD1

CDR3 protein: CASSSWLLEKLFF
CDR3 length: 13
J gene: TRBJ1-4
V gene: TRBV12-3/TRBV12-4
D gene: .

CDR3 protein: CASSPPAGVVAFF
CDR3 length: 13
J gene: TRBJ1-1
V gene: TRBV6-5
D gene: .

CDR3 protein: CAISVQPLDEQFF
CDR3 length: 13
J gene: TRBJ2-1
V gene: TRBV10-3
D gene: .

CDR3 protein: CASSLEMFGTGGMNTEAFF
CDR3 length: 19
J gene: TRBJ1-1
V gene: TRBV11-2
D gene: TRBD1

CDR3 protein: CASNHRQDRAEKLFF
CDR3 length: 15
J gene: TRBJ1-4
V gene: TRBV28
D gene: TRBD1

CDR3 protein: CASRAGSSSYNEQFF
CDR3 length: 15
J gene: TRBJ2-1
V gene: TRBV28
D gene: .